The 8 T cell receptor beta chains below come from one sample, sequenced in a study of blood T cell repertoires in COVID-19. TCRdb keeps only in-frame clones here, not all; method: immunoSEQ multiplex PCR. The sample contains around 300,000 clones, about 82% of which appear only once. The source material was peripheral blood. The receptors were gathered from a human donor in a cohort sampled during active COVID-19.

As DNA, the CDR3 is TGTGCCAGCACCCTGGGACTTCCGGGCTACACCTTC. Translated: CASTLGLPGYTF. V usage is TRBV7-9 and J usage is TRBJ1-2; perhaps TRBD1 as D (5 bases). Germline CDR1 is SEHNR and CDR2 is FQNEAQ (reference sequence). This CDR3 spans 12 amino acids. Trimming removed 7 bases at V and 8 bases at J, with 14 bases between.

The J gene is TRBJ1-1, the V gene TRBV27, with D tentatively TRBD1 (6 bases). The CDR3 covers 16 residues. Germline V CDR1 and CDR2: MNHEY, SMNVEV (reference sequence). Between the trimmed V and J ends, which lost 4 bases and 0 bases, there was a span of 15 bases. This CDR3 reads CASSYSKGELNTEAFF. The CDR3 bases are TGTGCCAGCAGTTATTCTAAGGGGGAATTGAACACTGAAGCTTTCTTT.

In the case of this clone: The sample has other DNA sequences that encode this CDR3 too. The J gene is TRBJ1-5, the V gene TRBV2; TRBD1 agrees at 7 bases. With V trimmed by 6 bases and J by 4 bases, 3 bases remained unmatched. CDR3 length: 13 amino acids. In germline, CDR1 is SNHLY, CDR2 FYNNEI. Here the CDR3 reads CASREDRNQPQHF. Written as DNA, the CDR3 is TGTGCCAGCAGAGAGGACAGGAATCAGCCCCAGCATTTT.

The chain joins TRBV10-3 to TRBJ1-1; D call uncertain. CDR3 length: 12 amino acids. The germline V gene encodes CDR1 ENHRY and CDR2 SYGVKD. Deletions cut 4 bases from V and 7 bases from J, with 10 bases between. CDR3 sequence reads: CAISAGENEAFF. CDR3 sequence (DNA): TGTGCCATCAGTGCCGGGGAAAATGAAGCTTTCTTT.

This chain connects TRBV7-3 to TRBJ2-3, with 10 bases matching TRBD1. Trimming cost V 7 bases and J 4 bases; bases outside gene matches: 5. The CDR3 runs 14 residues. The germline V gene has CDR1 SGHTA and CDR2 FQGTGA. CDR3 sequence reads: CASTQTGGADTQYF. The CDR3 DNA sequence: TGTGCCAGCACCCAGACAGGGGGCGCAGATACGCAGTATTTT.

The table lists this clone with a few counts. The chain couples TRBV27 to TRBJ2-7, with D possibly being TRBD1 (6 bases). The CDR3 is 13 residues long. CDR1 MNHEY and CDR2 SMNVEV come from the germline V gene (reference sequence). The germline V and J ends were trimmed by 7 bases and 2 bases, with 12 bases remaining between them. DNA of the CDR3: TGTGCCAGCAATGCGGACAGAACCTACGAGCAGTACTTC. Translation gives CASNADRTYEQYF.

The rearrangement joins TRBV19 to TRBJ2-7, with D possibly TRBD2 on 6 matching bases. This CDR3 contains 12 residues. Germline V gene data show CDR1 as LNHDA and CDR2 as SQIVND (reference sequence). V lost 5 bases to trimming and J lost 7 bases, with 12 bases between them. The CDR3 sequence is CASSLAGGEQYF. Written as DNA, the CDR3 is TGTGCCAGTAGTTTAGCCGGGGGTGAGCAGTACTTC.

This clone was detected only a few times. J is TRBJ1-2 and V is TRBV7-9; a weak D match, TRBD1 (6 bases). The CDR3 totals 14 residues. Trimming removed 5 bases from V and 5 bases from J, with 15 bases in between. Germline assignment: CDR1 SEHNR and CDR2 FQNEAQ (reference sequence). In DNA, the CDR3 is TGTGCCAGCAGCCAAGAGGACAGAAGGTATGGCTACACCTTC. It translates to CASSQEDRRYGYTF.